This T cell receptor beta chain was retrieved from a study of cytomegalovirus exposure and HLA in healthy donors. This clone was seen a single time. Germline V gives CDR1 SGHDN, CDR2 FVKESK. The CDR3 is 16 amino acids. J gave up 1 base and V 5 bases, and 5 bases lay outside the gene matches. PCR employed 60 Vbeta and 13 Jbeta primers. The method was immunoSEQ multiplex PCR; TCRdb's version includes in-frame clones alone and lacks a portion of them. The table includes tens of thousands of clones, roughly 87% detected once. The sequenced sample consisted of PBMCs. The TCR comes from a woman in her thirties or forties in good health and CMV-seropositive. The rearrangement uses TRBV14 and TRBJ2-2, with 9 bases fitting TRBD1. The CDR3, as DNA: TGTGCCAGCAGCTACGGACAGGGGAAGAACACCGGGGAGCTGTTTTTT. Amino acids: CASSYGQGKNTGELFF.